The clone carrying this T cell receptor beta chain was detected only a few times. Its specificity is not known. Trimming removed 0 bases from V and 3 bases from J; junction bases left unmatched: 4. CDR1 and CDR2 from the germline V gene are MGHRA and YSYEKL. This CDR3 contains 15 residues. This sample is part of a study of beta chain features in type 1 diabetes. Sequenced material consisted of expressed TCRB transcripts (all of the isolated RNA was reverse transcribed). Some clones are missing from TCRdb's copy, which holds only in-frame ones; the method was immunoSEQ multiplex PCR. The sample holds some 350,000 clones, around 10% seen once. Notes on the study in general: Type 1 diabetes patients showed a moderate but significant shortening of TCRB CDR3s in all four CD4+ subsets.

The receptor's source is a man aged 25 to 40 with type 1 diabetes. The material sequenced was central memory CD4+ T cells from blood. The V gene is TRBV4-1, the J gene TRBJ1-2, with 7 positions matching TRBD1. CDR3 bases: TGCGCCAGCAGCCAAGAGGAAGGGGGCCACTATGGCTACACCTTC. Protein product: CASSQEEGGHYGYTF.